The 2 T cell receptor beta chains below all came from one sample that was sequenced in a study of T cell responses to AZD1222 COVID-19 vaccine. Profiling relied on immunoSEQ multiplex PCR, and the TCRdb table lists in-frame clones only, not all of them. Counted here are about 100,000 clones, around 82% occurring once; the ten biggest clones make up approximately 15%. The sequencing here drew on peripheral blood, taken on day 0 of AZD1222 vaccination. These receptors were obtained from an adult in good health.

This clone appeared a few times. The chain recombines TRBV4-2 with TRBJ1-4; D not certain. Germline V lookup: CDR1 LGHNA, CDR2 YNFKEQ. The CDR3 covers 15 residues. V gave up 1 base and J gave up 4 bases, with 10 bases separating them. CDR3 amino acids: CASSQGGSGNEKLFF. The CDR3 region has the DNA TGTGCCAGCAGCCAAGGCGGGTCCGGTAATGAAAAACTGTTTTTT.

CDR3 protein: CARQQGNQPQHF. The CDR3 DNA follows: TGTGCCAGACAACAGGGGAACCAGCCCCAGCATTTT. The chain couples TRBV21-1 to TRBJ1-5; the DNA was not compared with TRBD1, the D call given in the table. TRBV21-1 is a documented pseudogene. The CDR3 has 12 residues.